This T cell receptor beta chain is from a study of cytotoxic CD8 clonotypes in ibrutinib-treated CLL. About the study: Partial responses totalled roughly 25 and complete responses 2; after median roughly 70 months, about 15 remained remitted and roughly twelve progressed. Specimens for response were gathered following a median approximately 12 months of therapy, spanning 6 to 36. Study-wide findings and caveats: Clonality went up at ibrutinib response and then declined back toward baseline at progression.

The CDR3 consists of 12 residues. Germline assignment: CDR1 MDHEN and CDR2 SYDVKM. V dropped 1 base and J dropped 3 bases, with 4 bases sitting between them. TCRdb keeps only in-frame clones here, not all; method: immunoSEQ multiplex PCR. The sample records about 130,000 clones, over 75% being singletons. About this clone: Its antigen is currently unknown.

Specimen: PBMCs, collected after 24 months of ibrutinib treatment. This clonotype was sampled from a human donor with chronic lymphocytic leukemia. The chain carries TRBV28 and TRBJ2-7; D gene uncertain. The CDR3 DNA follows: TGTGCCAGCAGTTTATATTTCTACGAGCAGTACTTC. Encoded protein: CASSLYFYEQYF.